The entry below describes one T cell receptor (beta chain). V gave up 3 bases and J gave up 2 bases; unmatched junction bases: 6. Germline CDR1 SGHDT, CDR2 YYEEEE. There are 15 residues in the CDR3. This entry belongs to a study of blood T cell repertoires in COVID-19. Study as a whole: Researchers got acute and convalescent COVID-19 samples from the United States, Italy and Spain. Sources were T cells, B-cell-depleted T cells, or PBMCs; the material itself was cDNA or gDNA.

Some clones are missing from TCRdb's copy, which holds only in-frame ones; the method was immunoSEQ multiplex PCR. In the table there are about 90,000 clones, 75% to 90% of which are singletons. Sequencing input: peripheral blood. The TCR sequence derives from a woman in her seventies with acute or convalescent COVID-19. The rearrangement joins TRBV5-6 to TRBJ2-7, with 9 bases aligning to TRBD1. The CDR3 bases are TGTGCCAGCAGCTCTACAGGGGGCCGTGCCTACGAGCAGTACTTC. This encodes CASSSTGGRAYEQYF.